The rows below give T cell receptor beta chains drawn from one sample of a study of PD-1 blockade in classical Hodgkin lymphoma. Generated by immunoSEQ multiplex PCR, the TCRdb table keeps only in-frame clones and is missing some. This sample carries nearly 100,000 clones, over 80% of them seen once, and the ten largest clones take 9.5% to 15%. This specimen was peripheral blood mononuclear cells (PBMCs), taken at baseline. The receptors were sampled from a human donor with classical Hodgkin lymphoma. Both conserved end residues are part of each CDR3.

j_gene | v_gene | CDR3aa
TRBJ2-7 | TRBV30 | CAWSLQAGVYEQYF
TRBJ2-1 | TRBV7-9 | CASSLDRGYNEQFF
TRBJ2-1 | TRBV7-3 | CASSPLAGNSYNEQFF
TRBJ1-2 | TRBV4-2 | CASSLSPGEGRGYTF
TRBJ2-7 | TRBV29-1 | CSVLMASYEQYF
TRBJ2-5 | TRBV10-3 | CAITETPQGTQYF
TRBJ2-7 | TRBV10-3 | CATYSGIDYEQYF
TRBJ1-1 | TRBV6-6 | CASSYTHGGAAFF
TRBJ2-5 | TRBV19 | CASNPGRKETQYF
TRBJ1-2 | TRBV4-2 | CASSLGQGTTNYGYTF
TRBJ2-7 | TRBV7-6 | CASGPVAYEQYF
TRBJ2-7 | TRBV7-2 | CASSLVTGYEQYF
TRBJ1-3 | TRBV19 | CASRMQGADTIYF
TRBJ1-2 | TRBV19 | CASGRRTQVGYTF
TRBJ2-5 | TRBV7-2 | CASSLDGYPRETQYF
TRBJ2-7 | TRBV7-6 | CASSPWTSGLSSYEQYF
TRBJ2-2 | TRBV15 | CATSRAGANAGELFF
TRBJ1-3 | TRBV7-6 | CASSQLQGSGNTIYF
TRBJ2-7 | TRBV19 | CASSMKLGQGWEQYF
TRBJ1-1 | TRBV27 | CASSLSRAGTEAFF
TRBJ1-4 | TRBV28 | CASRLTGLGEKLFF
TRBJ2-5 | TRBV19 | CASSFLETQYF
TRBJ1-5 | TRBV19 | CASSMGSAYSNQPQHF
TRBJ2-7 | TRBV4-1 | CASSLYQGGPYEQYF
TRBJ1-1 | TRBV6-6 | CASQTFGRNTEAFF
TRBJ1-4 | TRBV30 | CAWRDSGEKLFF
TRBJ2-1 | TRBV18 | CASSPLAPSSYNEQFF
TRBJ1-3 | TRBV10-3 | CASEGSGNTIYF
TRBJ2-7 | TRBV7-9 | CASSAPGTSGSEQYF
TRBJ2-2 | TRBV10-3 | CAISESSDGELFF
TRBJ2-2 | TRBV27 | CASSFGRAGELFF
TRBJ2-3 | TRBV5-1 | CASSPGQGTDTQYF
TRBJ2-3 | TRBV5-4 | CASRPDPGADTQYF
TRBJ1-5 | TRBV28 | CASSFYLNQPQHF
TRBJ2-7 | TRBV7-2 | CASSSMQSGYEQYF
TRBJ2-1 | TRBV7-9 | CASSLVGLDYNEQFF
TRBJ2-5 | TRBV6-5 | CASRQPGGRETQYF
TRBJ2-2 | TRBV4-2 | CATMGGGKRELFF
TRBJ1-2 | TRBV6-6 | CASSYSEVRPGYTF
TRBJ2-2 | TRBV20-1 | CSARRSGELFF
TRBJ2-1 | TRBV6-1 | CASSPGHAYNEQFF
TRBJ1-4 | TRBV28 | CASSPQQGVGEKLFF
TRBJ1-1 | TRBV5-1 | CASSSITTMNTEAFF
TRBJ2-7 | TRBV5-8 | CASSLAGKGDYTYEQYF
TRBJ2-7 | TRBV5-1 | CASSSGLAGYEQYF
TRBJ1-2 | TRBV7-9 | CASSVQGVDGYTF
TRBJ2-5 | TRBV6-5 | CASSYSPVQETQYF
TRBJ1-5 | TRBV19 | CASSLWMDRGLRPQHF